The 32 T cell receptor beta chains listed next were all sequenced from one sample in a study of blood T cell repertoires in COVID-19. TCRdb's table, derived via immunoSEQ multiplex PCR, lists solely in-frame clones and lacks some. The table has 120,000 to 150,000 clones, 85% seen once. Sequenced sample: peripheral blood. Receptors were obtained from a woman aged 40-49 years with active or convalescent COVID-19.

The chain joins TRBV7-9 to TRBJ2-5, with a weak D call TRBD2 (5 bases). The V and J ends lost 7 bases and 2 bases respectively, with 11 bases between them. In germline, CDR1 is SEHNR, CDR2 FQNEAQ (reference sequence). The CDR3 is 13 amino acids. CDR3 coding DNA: TGTGCCAGCAACGAGGGCGGTCAAGAGACCCAGTACTTC. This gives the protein CASNEGGQETQYF.

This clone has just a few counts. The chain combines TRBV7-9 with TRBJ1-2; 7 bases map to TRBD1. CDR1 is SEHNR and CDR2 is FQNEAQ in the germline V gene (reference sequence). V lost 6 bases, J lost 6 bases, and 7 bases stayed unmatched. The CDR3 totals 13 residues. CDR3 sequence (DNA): TGTGCCAGCAGTTCTGGACAGGCGGATGGCTACACCTTC. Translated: CASSSGQADGYTF.

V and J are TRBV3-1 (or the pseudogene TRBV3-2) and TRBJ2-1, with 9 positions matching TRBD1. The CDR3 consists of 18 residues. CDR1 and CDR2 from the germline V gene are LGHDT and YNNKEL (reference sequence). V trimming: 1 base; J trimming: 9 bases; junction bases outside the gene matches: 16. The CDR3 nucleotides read TGTGCCAGCAGCCAAGGGGGCCGGAGGGGACAGGGTGGGTCTGAGCAGTTCTTC. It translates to CASSQGGRRGQGGSEQFF.

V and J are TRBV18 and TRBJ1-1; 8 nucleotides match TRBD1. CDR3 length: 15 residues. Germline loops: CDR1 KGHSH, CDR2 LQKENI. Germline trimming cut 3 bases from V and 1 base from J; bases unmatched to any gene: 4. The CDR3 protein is CASSPTGAKNTEAFF. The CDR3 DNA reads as TGTGCCAGCTCACCGACAGGGGCGAAGAACACTGAAGCTTTCTTT.

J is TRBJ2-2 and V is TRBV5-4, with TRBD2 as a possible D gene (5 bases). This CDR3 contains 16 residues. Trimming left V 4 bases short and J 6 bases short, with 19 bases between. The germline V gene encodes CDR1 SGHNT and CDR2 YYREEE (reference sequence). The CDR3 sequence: CASSRSSGMVPGELFF. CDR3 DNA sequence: TGTGCCAGCAGCCGTTCTTCGGGGATGGTCCCCGGGGAGCTGTTTTTT. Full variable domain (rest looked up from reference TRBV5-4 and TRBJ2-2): ETGVTQSPTHLIKTRGQQVTLRCSSQSGHNTVSWYQQALGQGPQFIFQYYREEENGRGNFPPRFSGLQFPNYSSELNVNALELDDSALYLCASSRSSGMVPGELFFGEGSRLTVL.

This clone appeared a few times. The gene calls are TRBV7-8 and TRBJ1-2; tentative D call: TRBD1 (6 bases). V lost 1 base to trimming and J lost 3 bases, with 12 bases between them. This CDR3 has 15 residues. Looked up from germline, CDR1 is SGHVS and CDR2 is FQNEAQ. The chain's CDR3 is CASSLVRSGDYGYTF. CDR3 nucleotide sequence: TGTGCCAGCAGCTTAGTAAGGTCAGGGGACTATGGCTACACCTTC. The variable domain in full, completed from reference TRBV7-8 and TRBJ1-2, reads GAGVSQSPRYKVAKRGQDVALRCDPISGHVSLFWYQQALGQGPEFLTYFQNEAQLDKSGLPSDRFFAERPEGSVSTLKIQRTQQEDSAVYLCASSLVRSGDYGYTFGSGTRLTVV.

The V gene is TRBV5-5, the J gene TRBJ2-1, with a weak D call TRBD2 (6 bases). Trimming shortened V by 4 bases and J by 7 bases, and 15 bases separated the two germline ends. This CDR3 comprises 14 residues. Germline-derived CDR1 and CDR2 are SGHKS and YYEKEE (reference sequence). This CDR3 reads CASSHPGRGNEQFF. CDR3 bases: TGTGCCAGCAGCCACCCCGGGAGAGGGAATGAGCAGTTCTTC.

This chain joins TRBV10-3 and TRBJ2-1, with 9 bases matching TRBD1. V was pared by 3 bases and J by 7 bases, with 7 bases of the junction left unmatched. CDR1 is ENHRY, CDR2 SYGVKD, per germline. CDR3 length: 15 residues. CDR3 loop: CAISESGTGWNEQFF. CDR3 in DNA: TGTGCCATCAGTGAATCCGGGACAGGGTGGAATGAGCAGTTCTTC.

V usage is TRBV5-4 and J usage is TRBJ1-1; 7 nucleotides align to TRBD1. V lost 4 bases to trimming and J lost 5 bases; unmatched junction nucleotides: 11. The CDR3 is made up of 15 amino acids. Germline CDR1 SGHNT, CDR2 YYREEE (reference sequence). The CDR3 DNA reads TGTGCCAGCAGCGGGGGATCGACAGGGTGGACTGAAGCTTTCTTT. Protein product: CASSGGSTGWTEAFF.

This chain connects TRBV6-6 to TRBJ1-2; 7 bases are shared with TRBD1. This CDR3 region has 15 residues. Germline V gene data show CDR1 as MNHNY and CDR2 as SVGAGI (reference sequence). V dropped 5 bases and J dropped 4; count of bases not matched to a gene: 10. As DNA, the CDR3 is TGTGCCAGCAGTGTCCGACAGGGAGGCTCCTATGGCTACACCTTC. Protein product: CASSVRQGGSYGYTF.

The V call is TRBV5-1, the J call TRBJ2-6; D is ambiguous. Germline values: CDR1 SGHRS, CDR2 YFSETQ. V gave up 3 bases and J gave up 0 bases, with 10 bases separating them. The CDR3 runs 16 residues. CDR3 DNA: TGCGCCAGCAGCTGGCTCCCACCCTCTGGGGCCAACGTCCTGACTTTC. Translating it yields CASSWLPPSGANVLTF. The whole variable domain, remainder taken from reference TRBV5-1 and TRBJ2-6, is KAGVTQTPRYLIKTRGQQVTLSCSPISGHRSVSWYQQTPGQGLQFLFEYFSETQRNKGNFPGRFSGRQFSNSRSEMNVSTLELGDSALYLCASSWLPPSGANVLTFGAGSRLTVL.

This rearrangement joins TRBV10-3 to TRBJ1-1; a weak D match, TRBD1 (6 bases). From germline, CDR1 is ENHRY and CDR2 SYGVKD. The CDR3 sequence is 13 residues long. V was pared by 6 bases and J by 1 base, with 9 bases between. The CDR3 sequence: CAIRGTPNTEAFF. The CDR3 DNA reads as TGTGCCATCAGGGGGACACCGAACACTGAAGCTTTCTTT.

The chain's CDR3 is CASSLIAENTEAFF. The CDR3 DNA is TGTGCCAGCAGCTTGATCGCGGAGAACACTGAAGCTTTCTTT. The chain has TRBV5-5 and TRBJ1-1; no definite D call. V was clipped by 1 base and J by 1 base, with 8 bases between them. There are 14 residues in the CDR3. Germline V gives CDR1 SGHKS, CDR2 YYEKEE (reference sequence).

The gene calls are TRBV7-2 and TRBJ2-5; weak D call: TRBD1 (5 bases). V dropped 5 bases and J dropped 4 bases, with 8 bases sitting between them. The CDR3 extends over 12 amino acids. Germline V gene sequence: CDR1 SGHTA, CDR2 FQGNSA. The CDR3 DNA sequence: TGTGCCAGCAGCCGAAGGGGAGAGACCCAGTACTTC. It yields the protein CASSRRGETQYF.

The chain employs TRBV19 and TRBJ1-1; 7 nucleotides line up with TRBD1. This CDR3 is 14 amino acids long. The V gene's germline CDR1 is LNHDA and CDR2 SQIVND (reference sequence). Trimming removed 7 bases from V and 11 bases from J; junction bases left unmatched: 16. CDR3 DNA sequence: TGTGCCAGTATTGATAGGGGGCCCCAAGGGTCCGCTTTCTTT. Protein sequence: CASIDRGPQGSAFF.

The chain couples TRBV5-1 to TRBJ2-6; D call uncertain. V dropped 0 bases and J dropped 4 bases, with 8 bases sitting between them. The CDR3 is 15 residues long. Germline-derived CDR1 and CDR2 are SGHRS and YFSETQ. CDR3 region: CASSLAGPGANVLTF. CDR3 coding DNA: TGCGCCAGCAGCTTGGCCGGTCCGGGGGCCAACGTCCTGACTTTC.

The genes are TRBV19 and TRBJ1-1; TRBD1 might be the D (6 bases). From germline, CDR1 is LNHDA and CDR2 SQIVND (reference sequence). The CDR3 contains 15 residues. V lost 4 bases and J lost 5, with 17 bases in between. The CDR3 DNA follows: TGTGCCAGTAGTACCCCGCAACTGGGGGCGACTGAAGCTTTCTTT. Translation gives CASSTPQLGATEAFF.

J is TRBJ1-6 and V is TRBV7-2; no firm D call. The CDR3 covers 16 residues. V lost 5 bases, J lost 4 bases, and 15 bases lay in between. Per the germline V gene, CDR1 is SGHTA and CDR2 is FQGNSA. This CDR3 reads CASSPSHRVYNSPLHF. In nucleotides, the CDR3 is TGTGCCAGCAGCCCGTCTCACCGGGTATATAATTCACCCCTCCACTTT.

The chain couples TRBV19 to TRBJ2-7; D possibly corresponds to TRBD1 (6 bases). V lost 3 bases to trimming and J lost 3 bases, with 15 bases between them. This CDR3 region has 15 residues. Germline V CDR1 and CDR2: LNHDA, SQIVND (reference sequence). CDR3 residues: CASSIIVQGGYEQYF. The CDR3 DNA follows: TGTGCCAGTAGTATTATAGTACAGGGCGGCTACGAGCAGTACTTC.

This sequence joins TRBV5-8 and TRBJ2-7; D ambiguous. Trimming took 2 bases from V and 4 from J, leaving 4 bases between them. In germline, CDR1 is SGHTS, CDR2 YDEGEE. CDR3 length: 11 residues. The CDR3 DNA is TGTGCCAGCAGCTTAATATACGAGCAGTACTTC. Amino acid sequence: CASSLIYEQYF.

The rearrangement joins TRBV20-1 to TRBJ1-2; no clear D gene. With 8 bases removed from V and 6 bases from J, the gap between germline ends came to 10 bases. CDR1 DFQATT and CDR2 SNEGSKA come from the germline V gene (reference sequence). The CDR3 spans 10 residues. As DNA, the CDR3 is TGCAGTTTACGGAGTGATGGCTACACCTTC. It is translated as CSLRSDGYTF.

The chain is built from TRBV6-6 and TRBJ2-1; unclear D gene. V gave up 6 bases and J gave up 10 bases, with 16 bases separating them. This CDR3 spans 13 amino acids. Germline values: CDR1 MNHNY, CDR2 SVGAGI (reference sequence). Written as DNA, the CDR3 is TGTGCCAGCAGCCCTCGACTCTTTAACGAGCAGTTCTTC. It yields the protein CASSPRLFNEQFF.

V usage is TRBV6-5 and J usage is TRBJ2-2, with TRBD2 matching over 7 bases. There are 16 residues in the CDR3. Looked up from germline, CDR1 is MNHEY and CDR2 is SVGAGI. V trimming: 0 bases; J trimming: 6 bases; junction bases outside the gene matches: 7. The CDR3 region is CASSYSLKGRAGELFF. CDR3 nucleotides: TGTGCCAGCAGTTACTCCTTGAAGGGGAGGGCCGGGGAGCTGTTTTTT.

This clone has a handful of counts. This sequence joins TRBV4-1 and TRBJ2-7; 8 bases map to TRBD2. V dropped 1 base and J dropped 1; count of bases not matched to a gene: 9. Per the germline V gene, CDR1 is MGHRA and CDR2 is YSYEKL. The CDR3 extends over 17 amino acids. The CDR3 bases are TGCGCCAGCAGCCAAGCCTGGAGCGGGGGTGCTTCCTACGAGCAGTACTTC. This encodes CASSQAWSGGASYEQYF.

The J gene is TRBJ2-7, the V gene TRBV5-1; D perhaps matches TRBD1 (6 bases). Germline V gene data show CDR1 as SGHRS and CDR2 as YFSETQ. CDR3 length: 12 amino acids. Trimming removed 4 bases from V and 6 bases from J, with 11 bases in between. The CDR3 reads CASSTGSVEQYF. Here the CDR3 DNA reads TGCGCCAGCAGCACAGGGTCGGTCGAGCAGTACTTC.

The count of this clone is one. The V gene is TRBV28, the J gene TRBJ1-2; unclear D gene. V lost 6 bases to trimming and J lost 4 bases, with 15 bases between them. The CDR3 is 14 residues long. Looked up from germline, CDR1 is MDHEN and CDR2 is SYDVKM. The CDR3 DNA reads TGTGCCAGCAGCCACCGTCCTCGGGGCTATGGCTACACCTTC. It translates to CASSHRPRGYGYTF.

The CDR3 DNA reads TGTGCCAGCTCACCGGGCAGGGCTGAGCCCCAGCATTTT. This encodes CASSPGRAEPQHF. The chain combines TRBV18 with TRBJ1-5; TRBD1 is a possible D gene (5 bases). Germline values: CDR1 KGHSH, CDR2 LQKENI. This CDR3 is built from 13 residues. V was shortened by 3 bases and J by 8 bases, with 11 bases between the two germline ends.

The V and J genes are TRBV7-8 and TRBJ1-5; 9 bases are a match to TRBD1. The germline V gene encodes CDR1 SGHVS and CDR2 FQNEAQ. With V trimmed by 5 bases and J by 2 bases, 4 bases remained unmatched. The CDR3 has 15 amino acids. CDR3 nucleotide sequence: TGTGCCAGCAGCCCCCGGGACAGGGGCAATCAGCCCCAGCATTTT. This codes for CASSPRDRGNQPQHF.

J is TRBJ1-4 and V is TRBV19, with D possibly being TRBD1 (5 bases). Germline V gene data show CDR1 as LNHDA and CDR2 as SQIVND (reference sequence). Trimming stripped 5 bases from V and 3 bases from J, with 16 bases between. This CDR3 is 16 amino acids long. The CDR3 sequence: CASSPIRTRSNEKLFF. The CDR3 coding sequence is TGTGCCAGTAGTCCTATCAGGACAAGGTCTAATGAAAAACTGTTTTTT.

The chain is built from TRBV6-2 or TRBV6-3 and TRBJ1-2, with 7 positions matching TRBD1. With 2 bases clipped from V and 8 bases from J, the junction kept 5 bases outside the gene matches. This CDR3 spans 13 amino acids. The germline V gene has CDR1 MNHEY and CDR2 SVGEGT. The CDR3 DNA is TGTGCCAGCAGTTACGAGGGGGCGAGAGGCTACACCTTC. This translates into CASSYEGARGYTF.

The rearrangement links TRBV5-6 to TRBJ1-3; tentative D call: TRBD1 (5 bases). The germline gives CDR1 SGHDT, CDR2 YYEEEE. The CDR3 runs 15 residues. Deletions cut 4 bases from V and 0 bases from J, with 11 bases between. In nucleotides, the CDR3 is TGTGCCAGCAGCCCCGACAGTAGCTCTGGAAACACCATATATTTT. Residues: CASSPDSSSGNTIYF.

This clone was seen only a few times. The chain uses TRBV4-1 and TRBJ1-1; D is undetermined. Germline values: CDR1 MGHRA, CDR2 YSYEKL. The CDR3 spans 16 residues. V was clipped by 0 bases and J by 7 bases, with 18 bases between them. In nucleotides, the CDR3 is TGCGCCAGCAGCCAAGATGTGGTGCTGGGTGGCGGTGAAGCTTTCTTT. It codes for CASSQDVVLGGGEAFF.